Listed here is a single T cell receptor beta chain. In germline, CDR1 is SGHRS, CDR2 YFSETQ. The CDR3 extends over 15 amino acids. With V trimmed by 4 bases and J by 5 bases, 7 bases remained unmatched. This record comes from a study of blood T cell repertoires in COVID-19. Study context: Spain, Italy and the United States supplied samples that represented acute and convalescent COVID-19. PBMCs, B-cell-depleted T cells, or T cells were the source of the cDNA or gDNA that made up the material.

Original processing methods: Estimation of nucleated cell counts was performed using reference gene primer amplification. Method: immunoSEQ multiplex PCR; TCRdb's copy keeps in-frame clones and lacks some. The DNA was the basis for D and trimming; V, J and clone size are from that table. This table holds around 89,000 clones, around 89% found once. V usage is TRBV5-1 and J usage is TRBJ1-4; 8 bases line up with TRBD1. The clonotype was recovered from a man aged 60-69 years with acute or convalescent COVID-19. Sequencing was carried out using peripheral blood. In DNA form, the CDR3 reads TGCGCCAGCAGCCATCGACGGACAGGGAATGAAAAACTGTTTTTT. Translation gives CASSHRRTGNEKLFF.